This TCR beta chain was found in a study of regulatory T cells in long-lasting Graves disease (dated by TCRdb to about 2021). Notes on the research overall: Persistent Graves' disease was defined as persistently positive TSH receptor autoantibodies together with antithyroid drug treatment for over 5 years. Persistent Graves' disease patients were compared with newly diagnosed Graves' disease patients by peripheral blood TCR sequencing and RNA sequencing. The study was conducted in China and was registered as a clinical trial. Antithyroid drugs had been taken for 10 to 13 years on average by persistent Graves' disease patients in the clinical cohort. A total of about 33 samples were covered by TCR sequencing, comprising about 13 persistent and 20 or so newly diagnosed Graves' disease patients. What the research found in general, with its limitations: Persistent patients shared more public clonotypes among themselves (approximately 2,500) than newly diagnosed patients did (about 900). Only peripheral blood was studied, because thyroid tissue, the primary lesion, was inaccessible. Sequencing and analysis were limited to the TCR beta chain. Compared with newly diagnosed patients, persistent Graves' disease patients had lower TCR Shannon entropy and fewer highly expanded clones, which suggests clonal expansion. The authors noted that the small sample size was a limitation that may lower accuracy. Persistent disease showed preferential use of TRBV28, TRBJ1-2 and TRBJ2-5, whereas newly diagnosed disease favored TRBV20-1 and TRBJ2-1.

The table lists this clonotype with a few counts. Which antigen it targets is not known. Per-nucleotide qualities are absent, and no much larger clonotype sits a single base away. Reading the label with the study, this specimen's time point is: persistent/refractory GD, antithyroid drugs over 5 years with positive TRAb. RNA was extracted from PBMCs in TRIzol for both TCR sequencing and RNA sequencing. The diagnosis of Graves' disease followed American Thyroid Association guidelines. Patients were recruited from an endocrinology department in Xi'an, China. From each patient, approximately 10 milliliters of peripheral blood was collected into an EDTA anticoagulant tube. Ficoll Paque Plus density gradient separation was used to isolate PBMCs, and no additional T cell sorting was done. An Agilent 2100 Bioanalyzer and agarose gel were used to check RNA quality, while a NanoDrop 2000 measured RNA concentration.

Per the germline V gene (reference sequence), MNHEY is the CDR1 and SMNVEV is the CDR2. From the cysteine through the phenylalanine, the CDR3 covers 14 amino acids. CDR3 DNA only is kept here, 42 bases in frame from base 1. Trimming costs V 1 base and J 4 bases, and their ends lie 10 bases apart. Library construction relied on multiplex PCR. The sequencing machine was an Illumina HiSeq 4000. To build TCR beta libraries, CDR3 regions were amplified by Arm-PCR using iRepertoire HTBI primers. Gel purification was performed on PCR products prior to sequencing. The authors' analysis ran thus. A total of some 60 TRBV and 14 TRBJ segments were identified across samples and were used for gene usage analysis of CDR3 amino acid clonotypes. Filtered high-quality paired reads were merged into contigs using COPE and FqMerger. Contigs were aligned with BLAST to IMGT TRBV, TRBD and TRBJ reference genes, and CDR3 was defined per IMGT. Any clonotype with a frequency above 0.1% was counted as a highly expanded clone. Repertoire diversity was measured by Shannon entropy, and V-J evenness by the Gini coefficient. A clonotype found in more than one individual was treated as public. TCRdb redid the processing of the public reads, applying fastp at Q25 and MiXCR, and retained in-frame beta chains. Here each entry gathers all rows of one CDR3 protein and keeps the most common genes and DNA. These V and J calls are TCRdb output, not the study's own analysis. Counted in this sample were around 400,000 distinct CDR3 sequences; approximately 22% of them appeared once. The ten largest account for around 15% of the sample.

Sequencing was performed on peripheral blood mononuclear cells (PBMCs), taken when the disease was refractory, from a patient treated with antithyroid drugs. The chain was built from TRBV27 and TRBJ1-1; TRBD1 is perhaps the D gene, given 5 matching bases. The origin of this receptor is a female donor with Graves disease. The sequence in DNA is TGTGCCAGCAGTTTATGGGGGAGGGGCACTGAAGCTTTCTTT. This translates into CASSLWGRGTEAFF.